The 11 T cell receptor beta chains presented below share a single source sample, sequenced in a study of control samples from healthy donors and cancer patients. Assay: immunoSEQ multiplex PCR; the TCRdb copy retains only in-frame clones and omits some. The sample includes more than 70,000 clones, roughly 91% of them seen just once. The sequencing sample was made of PBMCs. These TCRs come from a man aged 55 to 70 with lung cancer.

The chain is built from TRBV27 and TRBJ1-1, with D unresolved. V lost 6 bases and J lost 0, with 11 bases in between. CDR1 and CDR2 (germline): MNHEY, SMNVEV (reference sequence). The length of the CDR3 is 14 residues. The CDR3 DNA is TGTGCCAGCAGCCGATTCGAGGTGAACACTGAAGCTTTCTTT. It specifies CASSRFEVNTEAFF.

The CDR3 reads CASSQGIQGARDTIYF. The CDR3 DNA follows: TGCGCCAGCAGCCAAGGAATTCAGGGGGCAAGGGACACCATATATTTT. The rearrangement links TRBV4-1 to TRBJ1-3, with 8 bases lining up with TRBD1. The V and J ends lost 1 base and 8 bases, in that order; junction bases with no gene match: 10. Germline V CDR1 and CDR2: MGHRA, YSYEKL. The length of the CDR3 is 16 residues.

The genes are TRBV7-3 and TRBJ1-1, with D hard to call. The CDR3 has 13 amino acids. Germline V gene data show CDR1 as SGHTA and CDR2 as FQGTGA. V shed 2 bases and J shed 0 bases, with 4 bases lying between them. The CDR3 DNA sequence: TGTGCCAGCAGCTTACAGGTGAACACTGAAGCTTTCTTT. Translation: CASSLQVNTEAFF.

This chain uses TRBV11-3 with TRBJ2-6; 12 nucleotides match TRBD1. The trim removed 5 bases at V and 2 bases at J, leaving 4 bases unmatched. CDR3 length: 17 residues. Germline CDR1 and CDR2: SGHNT and YENEEA. For the CDR3, the DNA is TGTGCCAGCAGCAGGGACAGGGGGCTCCCTGGGGCCAACGTCCTGACTTTC. As protein: CASSRDRGLPGANVLTF.

This clone was recorded only once. The chain combines TRBV9 with TRBJ2-1, with D possibly being TRBD1 (6 bases). Trimming left V 0 bases short and J 0 bases short, with 16 bases between. Per germline, CDR1 SGDLS and CDR2 YYNGEE. CDR3 size: 18 residues. The CDR3 coding sequence is TGTGCCAGCAGCGTAGATGGACAGAAAAAGAGCTCCTACAATGAGCAGTTCTTC. Its translation: CASSVDGQKKSSYNEQFF.

The chain has TRBV6-4 and TRBJ1-5; the D is unclear. The CDR3 covers 13 residues. Per germline, CDR1 MRHNA and CDR2 SNTAGT. V lost 5 bases to trimming and J lost 6 bases, with 11 bases between them. The CDR3 DNA reads as TGTGCCAGCAGTACCTGGGGTGGTCAGCCCCAGCATTTT. It is translated as CASSTWGGQPQHF.

The chain combines TRBV12-3 or TRBV12-4 with TRBJ1-2; the match to TRBD1 covers 9 bases. This CDR3 spans 13 amino acids. The V segment lost 6 bases and the J segment 7 bases; nucleotides outside the gene matches: 6. The CDR3 DNA is TGTGCCAGCAGGCGGGACAGGGAAACTGGCTACACCTTC. It translates to CASRRDRETGYTF.

This clone was detected only once. This chain joins TRBV9 and TRBJ2-2; the D call may be TRBD1 or TRBD2 (5 bases each). Germline assignment: CDR1 SGDLS and CDR2 YYNGEE. The CDR3 sequence is 15 residues long. V lost 0 bases and J 0 bases, leaving 6 bases between the germline ends. In DNA form, the CDR3 reads TGTGCCAGCAGCGTAGGGGGGTCGAACACCGGGGAGCTGTTTTTT. Its translation: CASSVGGSNTGELFF.

The CDR3 here is CAWSSSTDTQYF. In DNA, the CDR3 is TGTGCCTGGAGTTCTAGCACAGATACGCAGTATTTT. This chain joins TRBV30 and TRBJ2-3, with no clear D. Trimming stripped 2 bases from V and 0 bases from J, with 3 bases between. This CDR3 region has 12 residues. CDR1 is GTSNPN and CDR2 is SVGIG in the germline V gene (reference sequence). The complete variable domain, with remaining parts taken from reference TRBV30 and TRBJ2-3, reads SQTIHQWPATLVQPVGSPLSLECTVEGTSNPNLYWYRQAAGRGLQLLFYSVGIGQISSEVPQNLSASRPQDRQFILSSKKLLLSDSGFYLCAWSSSTDTQYFGPGTRLTVL.

This chain joins TRBV30 and TRBJ2-2; no clear D. The CDR3 contains 13 residues. Germline assignment: CDR1 GTSNPN and CDR2 SVGIG (reference sequence). Trimming removed 4 bases at V and 4 bases at J, with 10 bases between. The CDR3 reads CAWISLGTGELFF. The CDR3 DNA sequence: TGTGCCTGGATCTCTCTGGGCACCGGGGAGCTGTTTTTT. The full variable domain, its missing parts supplied by reference TRBV30 and TRBJ2-2, is SQTIHQWPATLVQPVGSPLSLECTVEGTSNPNLYWYRQAAGRGLQLLFYSVGIGQISSEVPQNLSASRPQDRQFILSSKKLLLSDSGFYLCAWISLGTGELFFGEGSRLTVL.

The genes are TRBV6-5 and TRBJ2-1, with D possibly being TRBD2 (5 bases). V was shortened by 6 bases and J by 5 bases, with 17 bases between the two germline ends. Germline CDR1 reads MNHEY; CDR2 reads SVGAGI. The CDR3 consists of 15 residues. CDR3 sequence (DNA): TGTGCCAGCAGGCGGGTCTTCTCGGGGAACAATGAGCAGTTCTTC. This gives the protein CASRRVFSGNNEQFF.